This T cell receptor beta chain is from a study of T cell repertoires in cytomegalovirus infection. Study summary: Carrying CMV and the relevant HLA type showed in public TCR beta signatures. Notes on the study in general: Cumulative frequency of public TCR beta families picked out carriers of CMV plus the relevant HLA. HLA-C-restricted CMV clonotypes gave the most frequent clonotype in two of eight donors.

From the reads, TCRdb called clonotypes with MiXCR, one entry per CDR3 protein. Of 200,000 to 250,000 distinct CDR3 sequences detected, 22% appear once; the ten largest clones hold 15% to 20%. This clonotype was observed a few times. What it binds is not known. The CDR3 spans 16 residues. CDR1 and CDR2 (germline): LGHDT, YNNKEL (reference sequence). J gave up 2 bases and V 1 base, and 2 bases lay outside the gene matches. The chain joins TRBV3-1 to TRBJ2-3, with 11 positions matching TRBD2. Sequencing was performed on CD8+ T cells from PBMCs. The receptor was isolated from a human donor in good health (CMV status not recorded). Some clones in this sample may be carry-over from other donors' samples. The CDR3 protein is CASSQVTSGATDTQYF. CDR3 DNA sequence: TGTGCCAGCAGCCAAGTGACTAGCGGGGCCACAGATACGCAGTATTTT.